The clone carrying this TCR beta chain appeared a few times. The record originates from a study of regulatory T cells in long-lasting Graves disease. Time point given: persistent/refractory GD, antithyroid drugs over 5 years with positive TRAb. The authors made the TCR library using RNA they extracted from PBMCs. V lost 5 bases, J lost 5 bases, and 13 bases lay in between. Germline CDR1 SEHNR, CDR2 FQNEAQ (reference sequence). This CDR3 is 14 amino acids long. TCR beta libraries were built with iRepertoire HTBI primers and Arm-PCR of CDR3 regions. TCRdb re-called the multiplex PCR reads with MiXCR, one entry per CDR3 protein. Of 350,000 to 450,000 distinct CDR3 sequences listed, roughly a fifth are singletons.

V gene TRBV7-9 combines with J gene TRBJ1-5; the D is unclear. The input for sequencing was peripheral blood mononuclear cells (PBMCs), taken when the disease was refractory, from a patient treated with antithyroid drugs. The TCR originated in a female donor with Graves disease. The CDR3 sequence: CASSASGFDQPQHF. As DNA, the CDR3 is TGTGCCAGCAGCGCCAGTGGGTTTGATCAGCCCCAGCATTTT.